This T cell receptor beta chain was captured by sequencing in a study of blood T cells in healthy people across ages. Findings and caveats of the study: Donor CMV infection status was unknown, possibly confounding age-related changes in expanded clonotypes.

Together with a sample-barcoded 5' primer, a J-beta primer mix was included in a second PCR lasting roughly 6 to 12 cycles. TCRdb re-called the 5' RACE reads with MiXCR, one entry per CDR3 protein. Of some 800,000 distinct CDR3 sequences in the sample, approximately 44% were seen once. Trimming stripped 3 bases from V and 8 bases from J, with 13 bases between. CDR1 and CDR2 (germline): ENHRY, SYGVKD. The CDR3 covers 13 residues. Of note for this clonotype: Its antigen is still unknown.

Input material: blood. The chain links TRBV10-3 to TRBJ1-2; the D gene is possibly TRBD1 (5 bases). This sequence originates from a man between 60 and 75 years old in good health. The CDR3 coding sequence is TGTGCCATCAGTGAATGGGACCTCGTAGGCTACACCTTC. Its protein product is CAISEWDLVGYTF.